A single sample is the source of the 29 T cell receptor beta chains below, sequenced in a study of radiotherapy plus CTLA-4 blockade in lung cancer. TCRdb keeps only in-frame clones here, not all; method: immunoSEQ multiplex PCR. The data contain around 70,000 clones, around 81% of them singletons. The sequencing here drew on peripheral blood, taken from a patient treated with radiotherapy plus ipilimumab. Every receptor here comes from a human donor with non-small cell lung cancer who had a partial response to radiotherapy plus ipilimumab.

This sequence joins TRBV5-1 and TRBJ1-1, with TRBD1 matching 12 bases. The junction had 6 bases not matched to a gene; V was cut back by 4 bases and J by 2 bases. The V gene's germline CDR1 is SGHRS and CDR2 YFSETQ. There are 16 residues in the CDR3. CDR3 sequence (DNA): TGCGCCAGCAGCCGGGGACAGGGGGCGCAAAACACTGAAGCTTTCTTT. It specifies CASSRGQGAQNTEAFF.

This sequence joins TRBV6-1 and TRBJ2-7; D remains ambiguous. The CDR3 loop spans 13 amino acids. Germline V gene data show CDR1 as MNHNS and CDR2 as SASEGT. V dropped 1 base and J dropped 5 bases, with 9 bases sitting between them. The CDR3 spells CASSEEPLHEQYF. The DNA of the CDR3 is TGTGCCAGCAGTGAAGAGCCCTTACACGAGCAGTACTTC.

V and J are TRBV29-1 and TRBJ2-2; D may be TRBD2 (5 bases). Per the germline V gene, CDR1 is SQVTM and CDR2 is ANQGSEA. V lost 4 bases to trimming and J lost 7 bases, with 13 bases between them. The CDR3 loop spans 13 amino acids. CDR3 loop: CSVGPGEGGELFF. The CDR3 DNA sequence: TGCAGCGTTGGACCCGGGGAAGGCGGGGAGCTGTTTTTT.

The chain combines TRBV5-8 with TRBJ1-5; perhaps TRBD1 as D (6 bases). Per germline, CDR1 SGHTS and CDR2 YDEGEE. Trimming left V 5 bases short and J 0 bases short, with 21 bases between. The CDR3 is 18 residues long. CDR3 amino acids: CASRRTWGQSYSNQPQHF. The CDR3 nucleotides are TGTGCCAGCAGACGGACCTGGGGGCAGTCCTATAGCAATCAGCCCCAGCATTTT.

This rearrangement joins TRBV5-6 to TRBJ2-7; a possible D gene is TRBD2 (5 bases). The germline gives CDR1 SGHDT, CDR2 YYEEEE. The CDR3 is made up of 12 amino acids. V shed 4 bases and J shed 2 bases, with 7 bases lying between them. The DNA for the CDR3 is TGTGCCAGCAGCAGGACTCCCTACGAGCAGTACTTC. Residues: CASSRTPYEQYF.

The chain uses TRBV7-9 and TRBJ1-1; 10 bases line up with TRBD1. In germline, CDR1 is SEHNR, CDR2 FQNEAQ (reference sequence). V dropped 10 bases and J dropped 7; count of bases not matched to a gene: 9. The CDR3 runs to 13 residues. CDR3 region: CAILRDRGFEAFF. In DNA, the CDR3 is TGTGCCATACTCCGGGACAGGGGCTTTGAAGCTTTCTTT. The full variable domain, rest sourced from reference TRBV7-9 and TRBJ1-1, is DTGVSQNPRHKITKRGQNVTFRCDPISEHNRLYWYRQTLGQGPEFLTYFQNEAQLEKSRLLSDRFSAERPKGSFSTLEIQRTEQGDSAMYLCAILRDRGFEAFFGQGTRLTVV.

This clone was seen more than once but under ten times. The V gene is TRBV18, the J gene TRBJ2-7; tentatively, D is TRBD2 (5 bases). The germline V and J ends were trimmed by 4 bases and 7 bases, with 14 bases remaining between them. This CDR3 has 13 amino acids. From germline, CDR1 is KGHSH and CDR2 LQKENI. The CDR3 spells CASSQDAQREQYF. Here the CDR3 DNA reads TGTGCCAGCTCACAGGACGCGCAGCGGGAGCAGTACTTC. The entire variable domain, with the rest obtained from reference TRBV18 and TRBJ2-7, is as follows: NAGVMQNPRHLVRRRGQEARLRCSPMKGHSHVYWYRQLPEEGLKFMVYLQKENIIDESGMPKERFSAEFPKEGPSILRIQQVVRGDSAAYFCASSQDAQREQYFGPGTRLTVT.

The chain has TRBV6-1 and TRBJ1-3; 10 nucleotides match TRBD1. CDR3 size: 15 residues. Germline assignment: CDR1 MNHNS and CDR2 SASEGT. Trimming removed 5 bases from V and 1 base from J; junction bases left unmatched: 2. The CDR3 coding sequence is TGTGCCAGCAGTTTGGGACAGGGGTCTGGAAACACCATATATTTT. Its translation is CASSLGQGSGNTIYF.

The gene calls are TRBV5-6 and TRBJ1-1; 8 bases align to TRBD1. Per the germline V gene, CDR1 is SGHDT and CDR2 is YYEEEE. Trimming cost V 5 bases and J 5 bases; bases outside gene matches: 8. The CDR3 has 14 amino acids. The CDR3 protein is CASRQDRVGTEAFF. The CDR3, as DNA: TGTGCCAGCAGACAGGACAGGGTCGGGACTGAAGCTTTCTTT.

This chain connects TRBV30 to TRBJ2-7; D possibly corresponds to TRBD2 (6 bases). V was trimmed by 0 bases and J by 1 base, leaving 16 bases between them. This CDR3 comprises 16 residues. Germline V gene data show CDR1 as GTSNPN and CDR2 as SVGIG (reference sequence). The CDR3 coding sequence is TGTGCCTGGAGTGTATGGGGGGAGCCAGCTTCCTACGAGCAGTACTTC. It specifies CAWSVWGEPASYEQYF.

The chain has TRBV5-6 and TRBJ1-1, with D possibly being TRBD1 (5 bases). The V gene's germline CDR1 is SGHDT and CDR2 YYEEEE. The V gene lost 2 bases and the J gene lost 4 bases, with 9 bases spanning the gap. The length of the CDR3 is 13 residues. The CDR3 is CASSFSGGTEAFF. The DNA for the CDR3 is TGTGCCAGCAGCTTTTCCGGGGGCACTGAAGCTTTCTTT. Supplemented by reference TRBV5-6 and TRBJ1-1, the full variable domain reads DAGVTQSPTHLIKTRGQQVTLRCSPKSGHDTVSWYQQALGQGPQFIFQYYEEEERQRGNFPDRFSGHQFPNYSSELNVNALLLGDSALYLCASSFSGGTEAFFGQGTRLTVV.

The chain links TRBV18 to TRBJ1-4, with 7 bases aligning to TRBD1. The germline CDR1 and CDR2 sequences are KGHSH and LQKENI. Trimming at V came to 3 bases and at J to 2 bases, leaving 6 bases not matched to a gene. The CDR3 consists of 16 residues. The CDR3 protein is CASSPSTGPTNEKLFF. The CDR3 coding sequence is TGTGCCAGCTCACCCTCGACAGGGCCTACTAATGAAAAACTGTTTTTT.

This rearrangement joins TRBV7-2 to TRBJ2-1; TRBD2 is a possible D gene (6 bases). V lost 0 bases to trimming and J lost 8 bases, with 11 bases between them. The CDR3 runs 14 residues. CDR1 SGHTA and CDR2 FQGNSA come from the germline V gene. The chain's CDR3 is CASSLAARGDEQFF. As DNA, the CDR3 is TGTGCCAGCAGCTTAGCGGCTCGCGGGGATGAGCAGTTCTTC.

The gene calls are TRBV28 and TRBJ1-4, with TRBD1 as a possible D gene (6 bases). The CDR3 spans 15 residues. Germline CDR1 MDHEN, CDR2 SYDVKM. The V gene lost 3 bases and the J gene lost 10 bases, with 18 bases spanning the gap. CDR3 region: CASSFYRVRNGKLFF. The CDR3 nucleotides are TGTGCCAGCAGTTTCTACAGGGTAAGGAACGGAAAACTGTTTTTT.

This chain joins TRBV18 and TRBJ2-1; perhaps TRBD2 as D (5 bases). The CDR3 length is 15 residues. Germline CDR1 is KGHSH and CDR2 is LQKENI. The ends were cut back, 2 bases at V and 4 bases at J, with 12 bases in the middle. In DNA, the CDR3 is TGTGCCAGCTCACCAGGCAGGACGGGGTACAATGAGCAGTTCTTC. Encoded protein: CASSPGRTGYNEQFF.

This sequence joins TRBV29-1 and TRBJ1-4; 9 bases are a match to TRBD1. V dropped 3 bases and J dropped 7; count of bases not matched to a gene: 6. CDR3 length: 14 residues. Germline assignment: CDR1 SQVTM and CDR2 ANQGSEA. CDR3 DNA sequence: TGCAGCGTTGACCACAGGGGGCGAGGTGAAAAACTGTTTTTT. Encoded protein: CSVDHRGRGEKLFF.

In its sample, this clone was seen many times. This chain connects TRBV5-4 to TRBJ1-4; D remains ambiguous. V lost 3 bases, J lost 8 bases, and 14 bases lay in between. The CDR3 is made up of 14 amino acids. Germline CDR1 SGHNT, CDR2 YYREEE (reference sequence). The CDR3 nucleotides read TGTGCCAGCAGCTCCATTGGGAGGAAGGAAAAACTGTTTTTT. Amino acids: CASSSIGRKEKLFF. Full variable domain (remainder filled in from reference TRBV5-4 and TRBJ1-4): ETGVTQSPTHLIKTRGQQVTLRCSSQSGHNTVSWYQQALGQGPQFIFQYYREEENGRGNFPPRFSGLQFPNYSSELNVNALELDDSALYLCASSSIGRKEKLFFGSGTQLSVL.

The chain couples TRBV21-1 to TRBJ2-2; no DNA check was done on the table's D call, TRBD2. TRBV21-1 is tagged as a pseudogene. The CDR3 spans 20 residues. In nucleotides, the CDR3 is TGTGCCAGCAGCGAACGCGGACTAGCGGGAGGTGCCCCAGGCACCGGGGAGCTGTTTTTT. Its protein is CASSERGLAGGAPGTGELFF.

This chain joins TRBV28 and TRBJ2-7; no clear D. Trimming pared 2 bases from V and 6 bases from J, leaving 8 bases between. CDR1 is MDHEN, CDR2 SYDVKM, per germline. The length of the CDR3 is 12 residues. CDR3 in DNA: TGTGCCAGCAGTTTAGGAGTTTCCGAGCAGTACTTC. This sequence encodes CASSLGVSEQYF.

The rearrangement uses TRBV7-6 and TRBJ2-7; D is undetermined. The V end was cut by 3 bases, the J end by 3 bases, with 9 bases between. The CDR3 is made up of 13 amino acids. Germline CDR1 and CDR2: SGHVS and FNYEAQ. Written as DNA, the CDR3 is TGTGCCAGCAGCTTGGGCGACAACTACGAGCAGTACTTC. Translated: CASSLGDNYEQYF. The full variable domain, with the rest looked up from reference TRBV7-6 and TRBJ2-7, is GAGVSQSPRYKVTKRGQDVALRCDPISGHVSLYWYRQALGQGPEFLTYFNYEAQQDKSGLPNDRFSAERPEGSISTLTIQRTEQRDSAMYRCASSLGDNYEQYFGPGTRLTVT.

The chain couples TRBV10-3 to TRBJ2-1, with 7 bases lining up with TRBD1. The trim removed 10 bases at V and 8 bases at J, leaving 17 bases unmatched. The V gene's germline CDR1 is ENHRY and CDR2 SYGVKD. This CDR3 is built from 15 residues. CDR3 protein: CATYSPGTDIHEQFF. The DNA of the CDR3 is TGTGCCACTTATTCCCCCGGGACAGATATCCATGAGCAGTTCTTC.

The rearrangement links TRBV7-3 to TRBJ2-2, with D tentatively TRBD2 (6 bases). The CDR3 runs to 13 residues. Germline V lookup: CDR1 SGHTA, CDR2 FQGTGA. Trimming left V 5 bases short and J 3 bases short, with 7 bases between. The CDR3 protein is CASSPGDTGELFF. CDR3 sequence (DNA): TGTGCCAGCAGCCCGGGGGACACCGGGGAGCTGTTTTTT.

V is TRBV7-9 and J is TRBJ2-4, with D possibly matching TRBD1 (6 bases). Germline CDR1 SEHNR, CDR2 FQNEAQ (reference sequence). CDR3 length equals 15 residues. Trimming cost V 1 base and J 7 bases, with 14 bases left between them. As DNA, the CDR3 is TGTGCCAGCAGCTTAGAGGGTGACAGGTCTAACATTCAGTACTTC. Amino acids: CASSLEGDRSNIQYF.

The chain combines TRBV29-1 with TRBJ2-7, with 9 bases fitting TRBD2. This CDR3 has 14 amino acids. V shed 6 bases and J 3 bases; nucleotides not matched to a gene: 9. The V gene's germline CDR1 is SQVTM and CDR2 ANQGSEA. The CDR3 sequence: CSVTTGTSFYEQYF. In nucleotides, the CDR3 is TGCAGCGTGACCACCGGGACTAGCTTCTACGAGCAGTACTTC.

The CDR3 is CASSSTLQGTGELFF. The CDR3, as DNA: TGTGCCAGCAGCTCCACACTACAGGGCACCGGGGAGCTGTTTTTT. The chain combines TRBV7-9 with TRBJ2-2, with D tentatively TRBD1 (6 bases). The V end was cut by 4 bases, the J end by 4 bases, with 13 bases between. In germline, CDR1 is SEHNR, CDR2 FQNEAQ (reference sequence). This CDR3 is built from 15 residues.

The J gene is TRBJ2-1, the V gene TRBV7-2; TRBD2 is a possible D gene (5 bases). The CDR3 contains 14 residues. The V gene lost 1 base and the J gene lost 5 bases, with 9 bases spanning the gap. CDR1 and CDR2 from the germline V gene are SGHTA and FQGNSA. In DNA form, the CDR3 reads TGTGCCAGCAGCTTAGACCTCGGGGACAATGAGCAGTTCTTC. It yields the protein CASSLDLGDNEQFF.

V and J are TRBV28 and TRBJ1-5; D may be TRBD1 (6 bases). Germline-derived CDR1 and CDR2 are MDHEN and SYDVKM. This CDR3 region has 15 residues. Trimming shortened V by 6 bases and J by 6 bases, and 18 bases separated the two germline ends. This CDR3 reads CASSLPRTDAQPQHF. In DNA form, the CDR3 reads TGTGCCAGCAGCCTACCGCGGACAGACGCTCAGCCCCAGCATTTT.

This chain uses TRBV27 with TRBJ1-5; D ambiguous. V was clipped by 7 bases and J by 2 bases, with 12 bases between them. Germline V gives CDR1 MNHEY, CDR2 SMNVEV (reference sequence). The CDR3 loop spans 14 amino acids. CDR3 DNA: TGTGCCAGCACGATTCGGCAGGGCAATCAGCCCCAGCATTTT. Its protein is CASTIRQGNQPQHF.

This chain uses TRBV29-1 with TRBJ2-1, with a tentative D call TRBD2 (6 bases). Germline V lookup: CDR1 SQVTM, CDR2 ANQGSEA. The CDR3 consists of 14 residues. V dropped 7 bases and J dropped 5 bases, with 18 bases sitting between them. The CDR3 nucleotides read TGCAGCGCCTCGAGGGACTTTAGGAACAATGAGCAGTTCTTC. Its translation: CSASRDFRNNEQFF.